These 27 T cell receptor beta chains were all obtained from the same sample, sequenced in a study of PD-1 blockade in classical Hodgkin lymphoma. Generated by immunoSEQ multiplex PCR, the TCRdb table keeps only in-frame clones and is missing some. The sample includes 21,000 or so clones, 74% of them seen just once. Every patient was affected by relapse after autologous stem cell transplantation, while exposure to brentuximab vedotin was not uniform. The specimen comprised peripheral blood mononuclear cells (PBMCs), sampled at baseline. The receptors come from a human donor with classical Hodgkin lymphoma.

The chain couples TRBV7-1 to TRBJ1-3; 8 bases are a match to TRBD1. TRBV7-1 is noted as an ORF with a role that remains uncertain. V shed 5 bases, J shed 0 bases, and the junction held 3 bases outside the gene matches. CDR3 length: 15 residues. CDR3 in DNA: TGTGCCAGCAGCCGGACAGGGAGCTCTGGAAACACCATATATTTT. As protein: CASSRTGSSGNTIYF.

CDR3 protein: CASSLFTSGANVLTF. For the CDR3, the DNA is TGTGCCAGCAGCCTTTTCACCTCCGGGGCCAACGTCCTGACTTTC. V usage is TRBV28 and J usage is TRBJ2-6; D gene unclear. V lost 6 bases and J 4 bases, leaving 13 bases between the germline ends. The germline CDR1 and CDR2 sequences are MDHEN and SYDVKM. The CDR3 is 15 amino acids.

This sequence joins TRBV6-1 and TRBJ2-7; D could derive from TRBD1 or TRBD2 (6 bases each). Germline V gene sequence: CDR1 MNHNS, CDR2 SASEGT. The V gene lost 0 bases and the J gene lost 0 bases, with 12 bases spanning the gap. This CDR3 spans 16 amino acids. The CDR3 nucleotides are TGTGCCAGCAGTGAAGCGCTTCCGGGGGCCTCCTACGAGCAGTACTTC. Protein product: CASSEALPGASYEQYF.

The chain employs TRBV4-3 and TRBJ1-2, with D perhaps matching TRBD1 (6 bases). The CDR3 is made up of 15 amino acids. Trimming removed 0 bases at V and 2 bases at J, with 10 bases between. The germline V gene encodes CDR1 LGHNA and CDR2 YSLEER. The CDR3 loop reads CASSQDGGGNYGYTF. CDR3 coding DNA: TGCGCCAGCAGCCAAGATGGAGGGGGAAACTATGGCTACACCTTC.

The chain carries TRBV12-5 and TRBJ2-7; TRBD1 matches at 8 bases. CDR3 length: 14 amino acids. V was pared by 4 bases and J by 9 bases, with 11 bases of the junction left unmatched. Germline assignment: CDR1 LGHNT and CDR2 FRNRAP. CDR3 nucleotides: TGTGCTAGTGGTTCCCTCCAGGGGGCAGAAGGGCAGTACTTC. It specifies CASGSLQGAEGQYF.

This chain uses TRBV5-1 with TRBJ2-7; D is perhaps TRBD2 (5 bases). Trimming took off 4 bases at V and 3 bases at J, with 5 bases between the two ends. The germline CDR1 and CDR2 sequences are SGHRS and YFSETQ. The CDR3 spans 11 residues. CDR3 residues: CASSRDYEQYF. The CDR3 nucleotides are TGCGCCAGCAGCCGGGACTACGAGCAGTACTTC.

This chain uses TRBV19 with TRBJ1-4; 9 bases fit TRBD1. The V segment lost 8 bases and the J segment 5 bases; nucleotides outside the gene matches: 6. The CDR3 is 14 residues long. Germline lookup yields CDR1 LNHDA and CDR2 SQIVND (reference sequence). The CDR3 protein is CASSGQGKNEKLFF. For the CDR3, the DNA is TGTGCCAGTTCCGGACAGGGGAAGAATGAAAAACTGTTTTTT.

This clone is classed as medium-sized. The V and J genes are TRBV19 and TRBJ1-5; 7 bases agree with TRBD1. The CDR3 extends over 14 amino acids. Germline V gene lookup returns CDR1 LNHDA and CDR2 SQIVND (reference sequence). The trim removed 0 bases at V and 8 bases at J, leaving 4 bases unmatched. CDR3 bases: TGTGCCAGTAGTATAGACCTAACAGGGGAGCCCCAGCATTTT. Translation: CASSIDLTGEPQHF.

By proportion, this clone is medium-sized. The rearrangement uses TRBV11-3 and TRBJ2-7; 8 bases map to TRBD2. Trimming took 5 bases from V and 3 from J; bases not matched to a gene: 9. In germline, CDR1 is SGHNT, CDR2 YENEEA. The CDR3 has 15 residues. CDR3 coding DNA: TGTGCCAGCAGCAGCCCAAACCGGGGGGGCTACGAGCAGTACTTC. This codes for CASSSPNRGGYEQYF.

The count of this clone is one. One junction end does not reproduce the germline sequence, and a read error may be involved. The chain couples TRBV7-2 to TRBJ2-7; D not resolved. The CDR3 has 11 amino acids. Looked up from germline, CDR1 is SGHTA and CDR2 is FQGNSA. CDR3 region: CAGSLRHEQYF. In DNA, the CDR3 is TGTGCCGGCAGCCTACGACACGAGCAGTACTTC.

The genes are TRBV19 and TRBJ2-2, with D perhaps matching TRBD1 (5 bases). The germline CDR1 and CDR2 sequences are LNHDA and SQIVND (reference sequence). V was trimmed by 1 base and J by 1 base, leaving 7 bases between them. The CDR3 runs 15 residues. CDR3 coding DNA: TGTGCCAGTAGTATAGGGGGCGGGAACACCGGGGAGCTGTTTTTT. This codes for CASSIGGGNTGELFF.

The J gene is TRBJ1-2, the V gene TRBV15, with no clear D. This CDR3 has 15 amino acids. V lost 1 base and J 5 bases, leaving 14 bases between the germline ends. Germline V CDR1 and CDR2: LNHNV, YYDKDF (reference sequence). CDR3 protein: CATSRGTDLPYGYTF. The CDR3, as DNA: TGTGCCACCAGCAGAGGAACAGACCTTCCGTATGGCTACACCTTC.

This chain connects TRBV9 to TRBJ2-3, with 9 bases fitting TRBD2. Germline CDR1 and CDR2: SGDLS and YYNGEE. The CDR3 has 15 amino acids. V was clipped by 2 bases and J by 3 bases; unmatched bases: 4. CDR3 DNA: TGTGCCAGCAGCGTGGGACTAGCATGGACAGATACGCAGTATTTT. As protein: CASSVGLAWTDTQYF.

This chain uses TRBV7-6 with TRBJ2-2; D remains unclear. With 6 bases removed from V and 2 bases from J, the gap between germline ends came to 10 bases. The CDR3 is made up of 14 amino acids. Germline V lookup: CDR1 SGHVS, CDR2 FNYEAQ. The CDR3 region is CASRERVNTGELFF. CDR3 DNA sequence: TGTGCCAGCAGGGAGCGCGTTAACACCGGGGAGCTGTTTTTT. Drawing the rest from reference TRBV7-6 and TRBJ2-2, the complete variable domain is GAGVSQSPRYKVTKRGQDVALRCDPISGHVSLYWYRQALGQGPEFLTYFNYEAQQDKSGLPNDRFSAERPEGSISTLTIQRTEQRDSAMYRCASRERVNTGELFFGEGSRLTVL.

The rearrangement joins TRBV4-3 to TRBJ1-6, with 9 bases aligning to TRBD1. The germline V gene has CDR1 LGHNA and CDR2 YSLEER. This CDR3 region has 16 residues. With V trimmed by 0 bases and J by 11 bases, 8 bases remained unmatched. The CDR3 loop is CASSQDRGTGFAPLHF. In DNA, the CDR3 is TGCGCCAGCAGCCAAGATAGAGGGACAGGGTTTGCACCCCTCCACTTT.

V usage is TRBV11-2 and J usage is TRBJ2-7; D is ambiguous. The V gene's germline CDR1 is SGHAT and CDR2 FQNNGV. Trimming left V 5 bases short and J 0 bases short, with 11 bases between. The CDR3 sequence is 14 residues long. CDR3 nucleotide sequence: TGTGCCAGCAGCACTGACACCCCCTCCTACGAGCAGTACTTC. Its translation: CASSTDTPSYEQYF.

This sequence joins TRBV9 and TRBJ2-5, with 8 bases that match TRBD1. CDR3 length: 16 residues. Germline V CDR1 and CDR2: SGDLS, YYNGEE. The trim removed 0 bases at V and 4 bases at J, leaving 8 bases unmatched. CDR3 sequence (DNA): TGTGCCAGCAGCGTAGTGTCTCAGGGGGCGGGAGAGACCCAGTACTTC. Its translation is CASSVVSQGAGETQYF.

A few counts support this clone. V usage is TRBV14 and J usage is TRBJ1-1, with D uncertain. V was pared by 1 base and J by 0 bases, with 6 bases between. Germline CDR1 and CDR2: SGHDN and FVKESK. CDR3 size: 14 residues. Written as DNA, the CDR3 is TGTGCCAGCAGCCAAGGAGGGATGAACACTGAAGCTTTCTTT. Its protein is CASSQGGMNTEAFF. The variable domain in full, with the rest retrieved from reference TRBV14 and TRBJ1-1, is EAGVTQFPSHSVIEKGQTVTLRCDPISGHDNLYWYRRVMGKEIKFLLHFVKESKQDESGMPNNRFLAERTGGTYSTLKVQPAELEDSGVYFCASSQGGMNTEAFFGQGTRLTVV.

This clone has a count of ten or more. CDR3 coding DNA: TGTGCCAGCAGCAAGGGGGAGTCCTCTGGAAACACCATATATTTT. Amino acids: CASSKGESSGNTIYF. The V gene is TRBV9, the J gene TRBJ1-3; perhaps TRBD1 as D (6 bases). CDR1 is SGDLS and CDR2 is YYNGEE in the germline V gene. The CDR3 covers 15 residues. Trimming took off 4 bases at V and 0 bases at J, with 11 bases between the two ends.

The V and J genes are TRBV2 and TRBJ2-1; D is perhaps TRBD2 (5 bases). Germline CDR1 reads SNHLY; CDR2 reads FYNNEI. V was clipped by 8 bases and J by 0 bases, with 14 bases between them. The CDR3 runs to 15 residues. This CDR3 reads CASHTTGSSYNEQFF. The CDR3 coding sequence is TGTGCCAGCCACACTACTGGGAGCTCCTACAATGAGCAGTTCTTC.

The J gene is TRBJ1-1, the V gene TRBV27; D may be TRBD1 (5 bases). Trimming took off 7 bases at V and 10 bases at J, with 22 bases between the two ends. CDR1 and CDR2 from the germline V gene are MNHEY and SMNVEV (reference sequence). The CDR3 totals 14 residues. The CDR3 coding sequence is TGTGCCAGCACGACAGTGAGCTCCATCGGGGGAGCTTTCTTT. Amino acid sequence: CASTTVSSIGGAFF.

CDR3 residues: CASSPAGQTRSYEQYF. The DNA for the CDR3 is TGCGCCAGCAGCCCAGCCGGACAGACCCGCTCCTACGAGCAGTACTTC. V gene TRBV4-3 combines with J gene TRBJ2-7; D might be TRBD1 (6 bases). CDR3 length equals 16 residues. V lost 4 bases and J 0 bases, leaving 16 bases between the germline ends. Germline CDR1 LGHNA, CDR2 YSLEER.

This clone was recorded only once. V usage is TRBV19 and J usage is TRBJ1-1; unclear D gene. V shed 7 bases and J shed 5 bases, with 14 bases lying between them. This CDR3 comprises 13 residues. Germline CDR1 LNHDA, CDR2 SQIVND (reference sequence). CDR3 residues: CASIRTERTEAFF. The DNA of the CDR3 is TGTGCCAGTATCCGGACGGAGCGAACTGAAGCTTTCTTT.

V and J are TRBV27 and TRBJ1-1; a possible D gene is TRBD1 (6 bases). V lost 3 bases and J 3 bases, leaving 14 bases between the germline ends. The CDR3 is made up of 15 amino acids. Looked up from germline, CDR1 is MNHEY and CDR2 is SMNVEV (reference sequence). The CDR3 nucleotides are TGTGCCAGCAGTTTTGGGGGGCTATGGGACACTGAAGCTTTCTTT. Translation: CASSFGGLWDTEAFF.

The V gene is TRBV7-9, the J gene TRBJ1-2; D not resolved. Trimming left V 3 bases short and J 7 bases short, with 9 bases between. The CDR3 totals 12 residues. Germline CDR1 is SEHNR and CDR2 is FQNEAQ (reference sequence). The CDR3 protein is CASSLEGGGYTF. CDR3 bases: TGTGCCAGCAGCTTGGAAGGAGGTGGCTACACCTTC. Looking up the rest from reference TRBV7-9 and TRBJ1-2 gives the full variable domain: DTGVSQNPRHKITKRGQNVTFRCDPISEHNRLYWYRQTLGQGPEFLTYFQNEAQLEKSRLLSDRFSAERPKGSFSTLEIQRTEQGDSAMYLCASSLEGGGYTFGSGTRLTVV.

The chain couples TRBV6-1 to TRBJ1-6; D is uncertain. The CDR3 covers 21 residues. Germline CDR1 is MNHNS and CDR2 is SASEGT. The germline V and J ends were trimmed by 1 base and 0 bases, with 22 bases remaining between them. This CDR3 is CASSEEEWENLFYSYNSPLHF. As DNA, the CDR3 is TGTGCCAGCAGTGAAGAAGAATGGGAGAACCTCTTCTACTCCTATAATTCACCCCTCCACTTT.

By its share, this clone is medium-sized. Other DNA sequences in this sample translate to the same CDR3. The chain recombines TRBV6-6 with TRBJ1-1, with D possibly matching TRBD1 (6 bases). The germline gives CDR1 MNHNY, CDR2 SVGAGI (reference sequence). V gave up 5 bases and J gave up 0 bases, with 13 bases separating them. This CDR3 spans 15 amino acids. The CDR3 coding sequence is TGTGCCAGCAGTCCTAAGACAGGATTGAACACTGAAGCTTTCTTT. Protein sequence: CASSPKTGLNTEAFF.